This T cell receptor (beta chain) was retrieved from a study of blood T cell repertoires in COVID-19. Across the study: Collection of acute and convalescent COVID-19 samples took place in the United States, Italy and Spain. Sources were T cells, B-cell-depleted T cells, or PBMCs; the material itself was cDNA or gDNA.

This CDR3 is built from 16 residues. V lost 0 bases and J 0 bases, leaving 9 bases between the germline ends. In germline, CDR1 is SEHNR, CDR2 FQNEAQ (reference sequence). Only in-frame clones appear in the TCRdb table, and some are missing; sequencing was by immunoSEQ multiplex PCR. The profile covers over 120,000 clones, with roughly 83% appearing a single time and more than 8.5% taken by the ten largest. Each recovered donor of Cohort 3 presented with two negative PCRs, clearance, or symptom resolution. The genes are TRBV7-9 and TRBJ1-5, with D unresolved. Sequenced input: PBMCs or T cells enriched from blood (not recorded which). This receptor was identified in a man aged 50-59 years who had recovered from COVID-19. The CDR3 reads CASSLAGGYSNQPQHF. CDR3 DNA sequence: TGTGCCAGCAGCTTAGCGGGAGGGTATAGCAATCAGCCCCAGCATTTT.